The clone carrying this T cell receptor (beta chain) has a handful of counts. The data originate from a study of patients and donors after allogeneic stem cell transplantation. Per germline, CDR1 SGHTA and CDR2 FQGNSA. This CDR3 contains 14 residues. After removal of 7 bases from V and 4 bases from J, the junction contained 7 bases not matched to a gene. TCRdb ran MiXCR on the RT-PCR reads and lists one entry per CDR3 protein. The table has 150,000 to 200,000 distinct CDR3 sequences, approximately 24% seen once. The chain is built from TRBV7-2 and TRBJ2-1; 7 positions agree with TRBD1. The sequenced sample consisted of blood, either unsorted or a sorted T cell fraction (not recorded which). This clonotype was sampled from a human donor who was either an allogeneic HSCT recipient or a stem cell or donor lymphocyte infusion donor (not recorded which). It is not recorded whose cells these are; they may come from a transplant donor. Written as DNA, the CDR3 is TGTGCCAGCACCCTGGGACAGATATACAATGAGCAGTTCTTC. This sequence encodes CASTLGQIYNEQFF.